The 16 T cell receptor beta chains given below trace back to one sample, sequenced in a study of T cell responses to AZD1222 COVID-19 vaccine. Profiling relied on immunoSEQ multiplex PCR, and the TCRdb table lists in-frame clones only, not all of them. The sample yields roughly 130,000 clones, roughly 88% seen once. The sequencing here drew on peripheral blood, taken on day 0 of MenACWY control vaccination. Receptor source: an adult in good health.

The V call is TRBV5-8, the J call TRBJ2-5; 9 bases are a match to TRBD2. The V gene's germline CDR1 is SGHTS and CDR2 YDEGEE. The CDR3 is 16 residues long. V lost 2 bases, J lost 2 bases, and 7 bases stayed unmatched. The DNA for the CDR3 is TGTGCCAGCAGCTTACCGGGACTAGCAACGCAAGAGACCCAGTACTTC. Encoded protein: CASSLPGLATQETQYF.

The V call is TRBV28, the J call TRBJ2-7, with a weak D call TRBD1 (9 bases). This CDR3 is 15 amino acids long. Germline V gene sequence: CDR1 MDHEN, CDR2 SYDVKM. Trimming stripped 6 bases from V and 2 bases from J, with 17 bases between. The CDR3 here is CASSREGTGTYEQYF. The CDR3 DNA reads as TGTGCCAGCAGCCGGGAGGGGACAGGGACCTACGAGCAGTACTTC.

This chain connects TRBV24-1 to TRBJ2-1; TRBD1 matches 10 bases. The junction had 7 bases not matched to a gene; V was cut back by 7 bases and J by 8 bases. The CDR3 is 14 amino acids. The germline gives CDR1 KGHDR, CDR2 SFDVKD. The CDR3, as DNA: TGTGCCACCAGCTCGGACAGGGGGTCGGATGAGCAGTTCTTC. Protein sequence: CATSSDRGSDEQFF.

This clone has just one count. The V call is TRBV5-1, the J call TRBJ2-7; TRBD2 might be the D (6 bases). The CDR3 loop spans 16 amino acids. CDR1 is SGHRS, CDR2 YFSETQ, per germline. The V gene lost 1 base and the J gene lost 0 bases, with 14 bases spanning the gap. CDR3 residues: CASSLTSGLSSYEQYF. DNA of the CDR3: TGCGCCAGCAGCTTGACGAGCGGACTAAGCTCCTACGAGCAGTACTTC.

The chain recombines TRBV27 with TRBJ1-5; D perhaps matches TRBD1 (6 bases). V was clipped by 3 bases and J by 5 bases, with 11 bases between them. The CDR3 consists of 14 residues. Germline V lookup: CDR1 MNHEY, CDR2 SMNVEV (reference sequence). CDR3 sequence (DNA): TGTGCCAGCAGTTTTCGGGGGCCCCATCAGCCCCAGCATTTT. It is translated as CASSFRGPHQPQHF.

This clone turned up a few times. The J gene is TRBJ2-7, the V gene TRBV3-1 (or the pseudogene TRBV3-2); 10 nucleotides agree with TRBD1. Germline assignment: CDR1 LGHDT and CDR2 YNNKEL (reference sequence). After removal of 4 bases from V and 7 bases from J, the junction contained 7 bases not matched to a gene. The CDR3 sequence is 14 residues long. The CDR3 sequence: CASSLRQGAGEQYF. The DNA of the CDR3 is TGTGCCAGCAGCCTAAGACAGGGGGCGGGTGAGCAGTACTTC.

The chain joins TRBV5-1 to TRBJ1-2, with 8 bases matching TRBD1. V was pared by 2 bases and J by 4 bases, with 1 base of the junction left unmatched. Germline CDR1 and CDR2: SGHRS and YFSETQ. The CDR3 has 13 amino acids. CDR3 amino acids: CASSFQGAYGYTF. DNA of the CDR3: TGCGCCAGCAGCTTTCAGGGGGCCTATGGCTACACCTTC.

In this sample, this clone turned up a few times. Compared with germline, one end of the junction differs, possibly owing to a read error. The chain recombines TRBV7-7 with TRBJ2-1; D is unresolved. Germline assignment: CDR1 SSHAT and CDR2 FNYEAQ (reference sequence). This CDR3 has 13 residues. Here the CDR3 reads CASSSAPLVEQFF. The CDR3 DNA reads as TGTGCTAGCAGCTCCGCCCCTCTGGTTGAGCAGTTCTTC.

Here the CDR3 reads CASSSWTSGGNNEQFF. The CDR3 nucleotides are TGTGCCAGTAGTTCTTGGACTAGCGGGGGCAACAATGAGCAGTTCTTC. The chain links TRBV19 to TRBJ2-1, with 13 bases matching TRBD2. From germline, CDR1 is LNHDA and CDR2 SQIVND (reference sequence). The CDR3 is 16 residues long. Trimming cost V 5 bases and J 5 bases; bases outside gene matches: 6.

The chain joins TRBV6-5 to TRBJ1-5, with 7 bases identical to TRBD1. V was clipped by 4 bases and J by 5 bases; unmatched bases: 8. This CDR3 region has 15 residues. The germline gives CDR1 MNHEY, CDR2 SVGAGI. CDR3 nucleotides: TGTGCCAGCAGTTTCACAGGGGACTCGCATCAGCCCCAGCATTTT. Residues: CASSFTGDSHQPQHF.

The genes are TRBV3-1 (or the pseudogene TRBV3-2) and TRBJ2-7; 9 bases fit TRBD2. With V trimmed by 2 bases and J by 4 bases, 6 bases remained unmatched. Germline values: CDR1 LGHDT, CDR2 YNNKEL (reference sequence). The CDR3 has 15 amino acids. CDR3 protein: CASSQRREGLYEQYF. In DNA, the CDR3 is TGTGCCAGCAGCCAACGGCGGGAGGGCCTATACGAGCAGTACTTC.

This clone was observed a handful of times. CDR3 DNA: TGTGCCAGCGGGGTCACAGGGATCGCTTTCTTT. It codes for CASGVTGIAFF. The genes are TRBV2 and TRBJ1-1; tentatively, D is TRBD1 (6 bases). The germline CDR1 and CDR2 sequences are SNHLY and FYNNEI. V was trimmed by 8 bases and J by 11 bases, leaving 15 bases between them. CDR3 length: 11 residues.

V and J are TRBV28 and TRBJ2-1; TRBD2 matches at 15 bases. CDR3 size: 19 residues. Germline V CDR1 and CDR2: MDHEN, SYDVKM. The junction had 8 bases not matched to a gene; V was cut back by 4 bases and J by 1 base. Here the CDR3 reads CASSSYRGLAGGSYNEQFF. As DNA, the CDR3 is TGTGCCAGCAGTTCCTACAGGGGACTAGCGGGAGGATCCTACAATGAGCAGTTCTTC.

This clone showed up just a few times. The gene calls are TRBV23-1 and TRBJ1-3, with 9 bases identical to TRBD1. TRBV23-1 is known as an ORF, though its function is uncertain. The V and J ends lost 7 bases and 3 bases, in that order; junction bases with no gene match: 7. The CDR3 is 15 amino acids. The CDR3 bases are TGCGCCAGCACCCCCGGGACAGGGCATGGAAACACCATATATTTT. This translates into CASTPGTGHGNTIYF.

J is TRBJ2-3 and V is TRBV10-3; D unresolved. Germline V gene sequence: CDR1 ENHRY, CDR2 SYGVKD. Trimming left V 3 bases short and J 2 bases short, with 9 bases between. The CDR3 is 14 residues long. The CDR3 sequence: CAISDRGATDTQYF. CDR3 sequence (DNA): TGTGCCATCAGTGATCGCGGAGCCACAGATACGCAGTATTTT.

In its sample, this clone was seen once. The rearrangement links TRBV5-5 to TRBJ1-6; 7 nucleotides line up with TRBD1. This CDR3 has 18 residues. Germline V lookup: CDR1 SGHKS, CDR2 YYEKEE (reference sequence). The J segment lost 0 bases and the V segment lost 0 bases, leaving 6 bases of the junction unmatched. The DNA for the CDR3 is TGTGCCAGCAGCTTGGGAAACAGGGGTGGCTCCTATAATTCACCCCTCCACTTT. Amino acids: CASSLGNRGGSYNSPLHF.